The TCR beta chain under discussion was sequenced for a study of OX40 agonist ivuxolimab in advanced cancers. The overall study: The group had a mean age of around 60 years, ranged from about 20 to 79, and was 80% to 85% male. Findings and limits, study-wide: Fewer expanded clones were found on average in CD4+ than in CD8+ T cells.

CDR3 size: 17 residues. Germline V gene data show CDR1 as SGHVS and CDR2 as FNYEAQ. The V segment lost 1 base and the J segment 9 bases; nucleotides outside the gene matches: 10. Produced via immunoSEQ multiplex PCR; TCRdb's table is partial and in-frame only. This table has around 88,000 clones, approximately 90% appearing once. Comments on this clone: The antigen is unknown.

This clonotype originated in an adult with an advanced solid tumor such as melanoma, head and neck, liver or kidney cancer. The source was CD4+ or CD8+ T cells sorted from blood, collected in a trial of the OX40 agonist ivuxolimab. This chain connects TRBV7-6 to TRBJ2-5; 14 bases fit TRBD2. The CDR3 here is CASSLEGTSGGAHPQYF. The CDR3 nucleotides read TGTGCCAGCAGCTTAGAGGGGACTAGCGGGGGCGCTCACCCCCAGTACTTC. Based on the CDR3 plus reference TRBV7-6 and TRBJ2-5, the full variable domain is GAGVSQSPRYKVTKRGQDVALRCDPISGHVSLYWYRQALGQGPEFLTYFNYEAQQDKSGLPNDRFSAERPEGSISTLTIQRTEQRDSAMYRCASSLEGTSGGAHPQYFGPGTRLLVL.